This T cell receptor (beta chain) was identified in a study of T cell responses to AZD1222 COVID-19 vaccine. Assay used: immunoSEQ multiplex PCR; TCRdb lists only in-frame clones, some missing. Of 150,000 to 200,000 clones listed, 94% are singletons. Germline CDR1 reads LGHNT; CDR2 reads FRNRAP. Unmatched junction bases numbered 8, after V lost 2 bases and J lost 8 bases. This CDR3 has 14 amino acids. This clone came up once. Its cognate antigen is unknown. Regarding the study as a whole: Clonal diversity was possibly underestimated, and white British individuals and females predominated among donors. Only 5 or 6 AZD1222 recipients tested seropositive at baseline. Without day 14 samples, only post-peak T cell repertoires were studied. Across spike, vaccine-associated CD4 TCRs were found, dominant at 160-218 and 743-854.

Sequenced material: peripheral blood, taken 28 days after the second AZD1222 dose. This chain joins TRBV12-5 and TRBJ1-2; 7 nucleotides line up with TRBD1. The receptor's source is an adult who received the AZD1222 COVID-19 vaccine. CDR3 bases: TGTGCTAGTGGTTTGATAGGAGGGGGCAAAGGCTACACCTTC. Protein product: CASGLIGGGKGYTF.